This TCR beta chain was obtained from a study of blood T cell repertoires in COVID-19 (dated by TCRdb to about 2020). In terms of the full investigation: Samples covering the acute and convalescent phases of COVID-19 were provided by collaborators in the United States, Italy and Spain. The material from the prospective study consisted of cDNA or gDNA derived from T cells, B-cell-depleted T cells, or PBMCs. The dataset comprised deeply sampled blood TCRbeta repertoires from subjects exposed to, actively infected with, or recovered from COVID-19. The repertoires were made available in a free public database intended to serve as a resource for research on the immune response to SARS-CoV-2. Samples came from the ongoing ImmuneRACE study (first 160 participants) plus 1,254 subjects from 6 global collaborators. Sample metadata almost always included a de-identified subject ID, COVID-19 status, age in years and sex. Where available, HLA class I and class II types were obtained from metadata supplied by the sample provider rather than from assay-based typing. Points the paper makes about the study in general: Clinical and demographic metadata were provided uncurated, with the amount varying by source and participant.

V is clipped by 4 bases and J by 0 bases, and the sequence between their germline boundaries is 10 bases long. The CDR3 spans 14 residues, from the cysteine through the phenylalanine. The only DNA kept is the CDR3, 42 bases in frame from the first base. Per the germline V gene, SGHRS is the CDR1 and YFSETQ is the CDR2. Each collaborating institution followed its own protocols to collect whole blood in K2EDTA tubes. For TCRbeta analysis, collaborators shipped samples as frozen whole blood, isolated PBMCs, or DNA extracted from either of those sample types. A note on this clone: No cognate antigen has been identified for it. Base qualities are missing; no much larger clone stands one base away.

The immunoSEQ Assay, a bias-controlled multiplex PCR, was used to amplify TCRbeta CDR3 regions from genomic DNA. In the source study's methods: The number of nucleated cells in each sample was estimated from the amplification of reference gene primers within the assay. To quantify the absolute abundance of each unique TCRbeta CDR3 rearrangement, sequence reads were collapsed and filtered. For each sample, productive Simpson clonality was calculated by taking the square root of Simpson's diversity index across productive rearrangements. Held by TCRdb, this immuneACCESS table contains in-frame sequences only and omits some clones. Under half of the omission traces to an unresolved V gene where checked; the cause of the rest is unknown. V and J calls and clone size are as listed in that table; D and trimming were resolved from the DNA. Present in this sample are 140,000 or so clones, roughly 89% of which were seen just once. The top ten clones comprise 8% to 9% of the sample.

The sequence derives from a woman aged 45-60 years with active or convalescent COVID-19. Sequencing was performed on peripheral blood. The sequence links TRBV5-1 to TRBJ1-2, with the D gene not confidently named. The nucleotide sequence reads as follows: TGCGCCAGCAGCGAGTCAGCGTCTAACTATGGCTACACCTTC. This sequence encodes CASSESASNYGYTF.